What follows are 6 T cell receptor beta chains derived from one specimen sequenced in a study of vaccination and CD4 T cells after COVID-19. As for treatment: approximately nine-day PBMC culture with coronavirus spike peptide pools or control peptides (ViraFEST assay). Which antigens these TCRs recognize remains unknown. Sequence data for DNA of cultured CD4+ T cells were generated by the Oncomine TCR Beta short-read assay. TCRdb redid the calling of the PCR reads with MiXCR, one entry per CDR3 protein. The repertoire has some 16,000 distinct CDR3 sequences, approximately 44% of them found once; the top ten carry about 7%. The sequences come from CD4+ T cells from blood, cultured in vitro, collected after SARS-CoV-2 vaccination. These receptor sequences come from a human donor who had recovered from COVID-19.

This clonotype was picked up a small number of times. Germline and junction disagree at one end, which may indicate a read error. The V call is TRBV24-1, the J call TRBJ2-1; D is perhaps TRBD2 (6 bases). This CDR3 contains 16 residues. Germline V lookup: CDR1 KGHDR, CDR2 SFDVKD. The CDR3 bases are TGTGTCACCAGTGATTTTGTGGGCGGGGAAACTAATGAGCAGTTCTTC. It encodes CVTSDFVGGETNEQFF.

The CDR3: CSARKDRAVPAELFF. CDR3 nucleotide sequence: TGCAGTGCTAGGAAAGACAGGGCGGTACCGGCGGAGCTGTTTTTT. The chain has TRBV20-1 and TRBJ2-2; 7 bases align to TRBD1. CDR1 and CDR2 (germline): DFQATT, SNEGSKA (reference sequence). The junction had 14 bases not matched to a gene; V was cut back by 3 bases and J by 10 bases. This CDR3 comprises 15 residues.

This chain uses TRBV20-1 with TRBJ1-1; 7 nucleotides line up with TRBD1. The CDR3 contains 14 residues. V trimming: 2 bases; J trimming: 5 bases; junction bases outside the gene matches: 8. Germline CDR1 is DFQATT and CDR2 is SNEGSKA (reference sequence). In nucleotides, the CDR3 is TGCAGTGCTAGAAAAACAGGGGTACGGACTGAAGCTTTCTTT. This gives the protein CSARKTGVRTEAFF.

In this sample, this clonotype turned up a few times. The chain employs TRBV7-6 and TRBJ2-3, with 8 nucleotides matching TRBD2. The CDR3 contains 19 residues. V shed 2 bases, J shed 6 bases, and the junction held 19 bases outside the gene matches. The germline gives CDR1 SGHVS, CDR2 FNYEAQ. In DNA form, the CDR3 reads TGTGCCAGCAGCTTACTAAGACCCACCGGGACTAGGCAGACGGATACGCAGTATTTT. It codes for CASSLLRPTGTRQTDTQYF.

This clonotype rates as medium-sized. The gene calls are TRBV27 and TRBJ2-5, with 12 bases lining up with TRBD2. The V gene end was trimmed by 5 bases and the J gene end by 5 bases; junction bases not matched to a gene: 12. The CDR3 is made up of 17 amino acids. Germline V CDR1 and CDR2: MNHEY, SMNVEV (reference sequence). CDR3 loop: CASSPRASGRGRETQYF. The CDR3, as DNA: TGTGCCAGCAGTCCCCGGGCTAGCGGGAGGGGTCGGGAGACCCAGTACTTC.

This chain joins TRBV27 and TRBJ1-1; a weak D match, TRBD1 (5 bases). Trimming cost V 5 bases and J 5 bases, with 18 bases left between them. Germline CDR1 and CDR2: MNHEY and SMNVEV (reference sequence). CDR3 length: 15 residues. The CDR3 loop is CASSARRGRDTEAFF. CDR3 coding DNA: TGTGCCAGCAGTGCCAGGAGGGGAAGGGATACTGAAGCTTTCTTT.